This T cell receptor beta chain is drawn from a study of CD8+CD57+ T cells in acquired aplastic anemia (dated by TCRdb to the late 2010s). As for the study more broadly: On average, sorted CD4+ and CD8+ cells yielded around 3.5 ug of extracted DNA, with a range of 0.2 to 27.4 ug. A CD8+CD57+ expansion meant a frequency higher than the mean frequency seen in healthy subjects. The full study reports these points: Around 28 CD8+ CDR3 sequences were found to be shared between patients and controls, but these sequences appeared to be highly expressed in patients and within the immunodominant clones of the patients. No significant difference in CD8+ Simpson's diversity was found between patients and healthy controls (P=0.060).

From its cysteine to its phenylalanine, the CDR3 spans 13 amino acids. The entry retains the CDR3 DNA only, 39 bases that are in frame from base 1. A distance of 12 bases separates the germline ends of V and J, which lose 0 bases and 7 bases respectively. For CDR1 and CDR2, the germline V gene lists SQVTM and ANQGSEA. A word on this clonotype: The target of this receptor is not known. Base quality data are lacking; no much larger clone is found one base away.

Genomic DNA served as template for TCR beta VDJ combination and CDR3 sequence profiling. An Illumina HiSeq 2000 was the platform used for TCR repertoire sequencing. Regarding the original processing steps: TRBV/TRBJ rearrangement plots, CDR3 size and DJ length profiles, and Simpson's diversity index were used to assess repertoires. Whichever DNA sequence was most abundant in the deep sequencing data was defined as the immunodominant clone. CDR3 amino acid sequences were screened for sharing across subjects and were compared with published repertoires and the VDJdb database. The raw public data were reprocessed by TCRdb itself: fastp quality trimming at Q25, MiXCR clonotype calling, in-frame beta chains only. When rows share a CDR3 protein, they turn into one entry using the most common DNA and genes. TCRdb's processing, not the study's, gives the V and J calls here. The sample table records under 200,000 distinct CDR3 sequences; more than 40% of these occur just once. The biggest ten clones account for under 40% of the sample.

The patients picked for sequencing were ones in whom flow cytometry had shown an expansion of CD8+CD57+ cells. Severe acquired aplastic anemia was diagnosed in all patients according to International Study of Aplastic Anemia and Agranulocytosis and Camitta criteria. Patients had received no therapy at the time of blood sampling. TCR repertoires of sorted CD4+ and CD8+ blood T cells from severe aplastic anemia patients and healthy subjects were deep-sequenced in the study. In the USA, patient enrollment took place under clinicaltrials.gov protocols 00001620, 01623167, 00001397, 00071045, 00081523 and 00961064. Ficoll-Paque density gradient centrifugation was used to isolate peripheral blood mononuclear cells. Before DNA was extracted, CD4+ and CD8+ T cells were sorted using either FACS or magnetic beads.

The source is a human donor with aplastic anemia. This receptor chain uses TRBV29-1 and TRBJ1-2, with a tentative D gene TRBD1 over 5 matching bases. The sequenced sample consisted of sorted CD4+, CD8+, or CD8+CD57+ T cells (not recorded which) from PBMCs. CDR3 loop: CSVEDQGGGGYTF. The nucleotides are TGCAGCGTTGAAGATCAGGGCGGAGGTGGCTACACCTTC.